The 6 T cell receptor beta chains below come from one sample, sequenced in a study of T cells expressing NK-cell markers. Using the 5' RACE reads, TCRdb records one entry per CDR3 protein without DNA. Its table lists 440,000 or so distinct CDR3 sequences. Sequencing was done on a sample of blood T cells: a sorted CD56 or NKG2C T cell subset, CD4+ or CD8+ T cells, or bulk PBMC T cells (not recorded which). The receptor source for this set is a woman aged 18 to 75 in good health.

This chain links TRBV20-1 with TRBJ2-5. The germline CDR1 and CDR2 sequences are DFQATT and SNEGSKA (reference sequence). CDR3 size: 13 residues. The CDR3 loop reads CSARAEAGETQYF.

CDR3 residues: CVTTNLDRGTYEQYF. This sequence joins TRBV6-1 and TRBJ2-7; the TRBD1 assignment by TCRdb is unverifiable without DNA. Germline CDR1 and CDR2: MNHNS and SASEGT. The CDR3 is 15 amino acids.

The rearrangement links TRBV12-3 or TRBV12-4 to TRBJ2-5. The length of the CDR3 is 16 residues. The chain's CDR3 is CASSLPQTSHQETQYF.

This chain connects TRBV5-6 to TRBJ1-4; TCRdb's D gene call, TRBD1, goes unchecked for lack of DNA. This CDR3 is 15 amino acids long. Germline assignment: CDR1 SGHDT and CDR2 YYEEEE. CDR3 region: CASSLLGTDNEKLFF.

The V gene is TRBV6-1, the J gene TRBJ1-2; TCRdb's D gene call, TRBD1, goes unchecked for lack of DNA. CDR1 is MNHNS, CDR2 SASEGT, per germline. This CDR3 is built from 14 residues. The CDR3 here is CASSRFGQGDGYTF.

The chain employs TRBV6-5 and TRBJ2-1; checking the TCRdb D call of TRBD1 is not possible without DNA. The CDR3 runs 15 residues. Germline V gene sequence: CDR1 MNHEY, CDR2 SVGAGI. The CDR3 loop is CASSYSRAGGNEQFF.